This TCR beta chain is drawn from a study of regulatory T cells in long-lasting Graves disease (dated by TCRdb to the early 2020s). Some background on the complete study: In the newly diagnosed Graves' disease group, patients had been taking antithyroid drugs for less than 3 months. This study used TCR sequencing and RNA sequencing of peripheral blood to compare persistent Graves' disease patients against newly diagnosed Graves' disease patients. The study was conducted in China and was registered as a clinical trial. A total of roughly 35 samples underwent TCR sequencing, from roughly 13 patients with persistent Graves' disease and 20 patients with newly diagnosed Graves' disease.

General findings and caveats noted by the study authors: Sequencing and analysis were limited to the TCR beta chain. Only peripheral blood was studied, because thyroid tissue, the primary lesion, was inaccessible. TRBV28, TRBJ1-2 and TRBJ2-5 were preferentially used in persistent disease, while TRBV20-1 and TRBJ2-1 were favored in newly diagnosed disease. A larger number of public clonotypes was shared among persistent patients (fewer than 3,000) than among newly diagnosed patients (more than 850). Lower TCR Shannon entropy and fewer highly expanded clones were observed in persistent Graves' disease patients than in newly diagnosed patients, which suggested clonal expansion. The authors acknowledged the small sample size as a limitation that may reduce accuracy.

V loses 3 bases at its end and J loses 7 bases; junction bases beyond the gene matches: 8. Looking up the germline V gene yields CDR1 SNHLY and CDR2 FYNNEI. Spanning cysteine to phenylalanine, the CDR3 consists of 14 amino acids. Only the CDR3 portion is preserved as DNA: 42 bases, with reading frame beginning at the first base. The time point label corresponds to: newly diagnosed GD, antithyroid drugs for less than 3 months. For both TCR sequencing and RNA sequencing, RNA was extracted from PBMCs using TRIzol. The diagnosis of Graves' disease followed American Thyroid Association guidelines. Patients were recruited from an endocrinology department in Xi'an, China. Each patient gave approximately 9 milliliters of peripheral blood, collected in an EDTA anticoagulant tube. Ficoll Paque Plus density gradient separation was used to isolate PBMCs, and no additional T cell sorting was done. RNA quality was checked with an Agilent 2100 Bioanalyzer and agarose gel, and concentration with a NanoDrop 2000.

This clonotype showed up many times. This clone's antigen is unknown. Qualities for individual bases were not recorded, and no much larger clone is one base off. Library preparation used multiplex PCR. The listed sequencing device is Illumina HiSeq 4000. TCR beta libraries were built with iRepertoire HTBI primers and Arm-PCR amplification of CDR3 regions. Before sequencing, the PCR products went through gel purification. The study's processing was this. A total of around 66 TRBV and 14 TRBJ segments were identified across samples and were used for gene usage analysis of CDR3 amino acid clonotypes. COPE and FqMerger were used to merge the filtered high-quality paired reads into contigs. BLAST was used to align contigs to the IMGT TRBV, TRBD and TRBJ reference genes, and CDR3 was defined following IMGT. Highly expanded clones were defined as clonotypes with a frequency above 0.1%. Shannon entropy served as the measure of repertoire diversity, while the Gini coefficient captured V-J evenness. A clonotype was considered public if more than one individual shared it. TCRdb ran its own pipeline on the public reads, namely fastp trimming at Q25 and MiXCR clone calling, and kept in-frame beta chains. Records with the same CDR3 protein are collapsed into one entry carrying the most frequent genes and DNA. These V and J calls originate from TCRdb's pipeline instead of the authors' own analysis. The sample contains just over 600,000 distinct CDR3 sequences, roughly 15% of them found a single time. 18% of the sample goes to the ten largest clones.

This sample was shared with a second study, whose subject was T cells in Graves' hyperthyroidism and ophthalmopathy. The second study's authors report: A patient counted as having stable Graves' hyperthyroidism if no progression to ophthalmopathy occurred over 18 months of follow-up. Hyperthyroidism patients were newly diagnosed, had a disease duration of under 2 months, and were aged 18 to 65 years. Patients with uncontrolled infections, other autoimmune diseases, pregnancy or lactation were excluded. Diagnoses were based on clinical symptoms, serum thyroxine and TRAb, thyroid ultrasound and orbital computed tomography. The TCR CDR3 was subjected to a first round of RT-PCR using the HTBI primer set and the Qiagen OneStep RT-PCR kit. Blood samples also contained most of the expanded thyroid clonotypes (frequency above 0.001), which suggests that blood repertoires may reflect thyroid immune responses. A model built on a 13 V-J signature distinguished ophthalmopathy from stable hyperthyroidism, reaching around 88% sensitivity and around 82% specificity in cross-validation and 80%/75% in testing. In validation, the model predicted progression to ophthalmopathy with over 60% sensitivity and 72% to 85% specificity, a median of roughly seven months before onset. A discovery cohort of 95 to 100 patients, 43 with Graves' ophthalmopathy and approximately 57 with stable Graves' hyperthyroidism, was used to find distinguishing TCR V-J signatures. An independent validation cohort of fewer than 20 hyperthyroidism patients and approximately 15 patients who later progressed to ophthalmopathy tested prospective prediction of ophthalmopathy. For training and testing, the approximately 97 patients in the discovery cohort were randomly divided in a 7:3 ratio. The study also compared thyroid tissue and blood T-cell repertoires from several Graves' hyperthyroidism patients. After blood sampling, hyperthyroidism patients were treated with methimazole at a starting dose of 30 mg daily, and ophthalmopathy patients were treated with high-dose intravenous methylprednisolone. Libraries were constructed in a second round of multiplex PCR, after which size selection and purification were performed. Libraries were sequenced paired-end with 100 bp reads on an Illumina HiSeq2000. SOAPnuke was used to process the raw data, throwing out any read that contained adapters or uncalled bases, had a mean Phred below 15, or lacked an exact constant-primer or identifier match. COPE v1.2.5 was used to merge high-quality paired reads, and clonotypes were defined as unique nucleotide sequences. MiTCR v1.1 was used to align clonotypes to the IMGT TRBV, TRBD and TRBJ reference segments. The analysis was restricted to V-J combinations with a frequency above 0.0001, which together covered 98% to 99.2% of the repertoires. The TCS score was defined as the ratio of F50 (clonal expansion) to E x V (chaos), calculated using BLOSUM62-based TCRdist between CDR3 peptides within each V-J. Welch's t-statistics and random forest reduced some 510 V-J features to 13, which were used in a naive Bayes classifier (R e1071). Sample size was not statistically predetermined, and blinding of investigators to group allocation was not performed. The paper reports TCR Vbeta CDR3 sequencing of approximately 140 peripheral blood samples: around 45 ophthalmopathy, under 85 hyperthyroidism and around 17 progressor patients.

The TCR originated in a woman in her thirties with Graves disease. Donor details come from another sample of the same person, matched by shared clones. The chain joins TRBV2 to TRBJ2-7; TRBD1 aligns with 8 central bases. The sequenced sample was peripheral blood mononuclear cells (PBMCs), obtained at new diagnosis, from a patient treated with antithyroid drugs. This receptor carries the CDR3 CASSDRTGYREQYF. The sequenced DNA: TGTGCCAGCAGTGACCGGACAGGGTACAGGGAGCAGTACTTC.